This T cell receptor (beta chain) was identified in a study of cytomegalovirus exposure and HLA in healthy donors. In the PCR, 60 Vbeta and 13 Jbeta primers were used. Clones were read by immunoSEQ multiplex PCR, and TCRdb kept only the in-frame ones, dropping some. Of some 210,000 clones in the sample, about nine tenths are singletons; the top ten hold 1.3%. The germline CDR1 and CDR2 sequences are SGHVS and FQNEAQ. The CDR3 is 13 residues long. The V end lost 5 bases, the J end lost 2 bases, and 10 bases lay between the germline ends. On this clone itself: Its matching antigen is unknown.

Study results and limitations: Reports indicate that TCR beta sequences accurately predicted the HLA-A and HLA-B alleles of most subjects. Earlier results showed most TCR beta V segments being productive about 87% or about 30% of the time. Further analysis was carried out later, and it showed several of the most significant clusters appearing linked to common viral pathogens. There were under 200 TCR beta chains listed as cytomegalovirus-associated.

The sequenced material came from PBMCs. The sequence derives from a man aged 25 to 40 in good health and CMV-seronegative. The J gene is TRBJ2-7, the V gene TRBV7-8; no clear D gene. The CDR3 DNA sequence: TGTGCCAGCAGCACAGCTGACACCTACGAGCAGTACTTC. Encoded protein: CASSTADTYEQYF.